The rows below give T cell receptor beta chains drawn from one sample of a study of blood T cell repertoires in COVID-19. The protocol was immunoSEQ multiplex PCR, while the TCRdb copy is restricted to in-frame clones and leaves out a portion. The data hold a few hundred thousand clones, with around 87% observed a single time. The sequencing input was PBMCs or T cells enriched from blood (not recorded which). The receptors stem from a man aged 35 to 55 in a cohort exposed to, infected with or recovered from COVID-19 (not recorded which). Both conserved end residues are part of each CDR3. The D gene is left open where the match is weak.

j_call v_call d_call cdr3_length cdr3_aa
TRBJ1-2 TRBV3-1/TRBV3-2 NA 16 CASSAFPGTTNYGYTF
TRBJ2-6 TRBV7-9 NA 16 CASSLNWASGANVLTF
TRBJ2-7 TRBV28 TRBD2 15 CASSFPTSGSYEQYF
TRBJ1-3 TRBV30 NA 13 CAWSGLGGNTIYF
TRBJ1-4 TRBV5-1 TRBD1 14 CASSTGQGAEKLFF
TRBJ2-1 TRBV6-5 TRBD1 13 CASSWGQGNEQFF
TRBJ2-7 TRBV6-5 TRBD1 14 CASRPDRAFYEQYF
TRBJ2-3 TRBV28 NA 13 CAIKATSTDTQYF
TRBJ2-7 TRBV20-1 TRBD2 13 CSASGGDPYEQYF
TRBJ2-3 TRBV10-3 TRBD2 14 CAISVAGGGDTQYF
TRBJ1-3 TRBV5-5 NA 16 CASSLESHMSGNTIYF
TRBJ1-3 TRBV5-1 NA 16 CASSFAGANSGNTIYF
TRBJ1-2 TRBV6-5 NA 12 CASSTQGHGYTF
TRBJ1-3 TRBV27 NA 15 CASSLSATRGNTIYF
TRBJ1-2 TRBV30 NA 11 CAWMQGGSYTF
TRBJ2-1 TRBV4-2 NA 16 CASSQDMTSSYNEQFF
TRBJ2-3 TRBV5-4 NA 12 CASSLRGYTQYF
TRBJ1-1 TRBV10-3 TRBD1 13 CAIRGTGNTEAFF
TRBJ1-4 TRBV28 NA 15 CASSFGGVRDEKLFF
TRBJ1-4 TRBV7-8 TRBD1 15 CASSLLTGADEKLFF
TRBJ1-4 TRBV15 NA 16 CATRIRGGWTNEKLFF
TRBJ2-7 TRBV18 TRBD1 14 CASSPGTGEGEQYF
TRBJ2-2 TRBV15 NA 15 CATSERRANTGELFF
TRBJ2-1 TRBV10-3 NA 12 CAMADYNNEQFF
TRBJ2-7 TRBV10-3 TRBD1 16 CAIGVRTGQSSYEQYF
TRBJ1-4 TRBV27 NA 15 CASSFRRTTNEKLFF
TRBJ2-1 TRBV5-1 TRBD2 15 CASSNGTNSYNEQFF
TRBJ1-4 TRBV5-1 NA 16 CASSLGAGLTNEKLFF
TRBJ1-6 TRBV7-3 NA 15 CASSLTGGGSSPLHF
TRBJ2-7 TRBV6-5 TRBD2 13 CASSRTSSYEQYF
TRBJ2-2 TRBV27 TRBD2 16 CASSLWAGVGTGELFF
TRBJ2-6 TRBV24-1 NA 16 CATSETQGSGANVLTF
TRBJ1-2 TRBV3-1/TRBV3-2 NA 14 CASSQDTVPRGYTF
TRBJ1-3 TRBV6-5 NA 14 CASSEKGRGNTIYF
TRBJ2-3 TRBV12-5 TRBD2 20 CASGLVFKAGGPIHTDTQYF
TRBJ2-7 TRBV5-5 TRBD1 15 CASSRQGPSSYEQYF
TRBJ2-1 TRBV4-2 TRBD2 16 CASSQAPAGGYNEQFF
TRBJ1-1 TRBV6-1 TRBD1 16 CASSGLVGTGTVEAFF
TRBJ2-7 TRBV30 NA 12 CASSQDIYEQYF
TRBJ1-1 TRBV19 NA 13 CASSMGRNTEAFF
TRBJ2-7 TRBV10-3 NA 14 CAISKGGFSYEQYF